The rows below give T cell receptor beta chains drawn from one sample of a study of CD8 T cells in Susac syndrome. Each CDR3 protein is one row after TCRdb ran MiXCR on the immunoSEQ multiplex PCR reads. The top ten hold under 0.2% of the sample, which has a few hundred thousand distinct CDR3 sequences, 70% to 90% seen once. Sequencing was done on a sample of CD8+ T cells from PBMCs. These receptors originate from a human donor with multiple sclerosis. Each CDR3 is given with its conserved first and last residue. Each record gives: clone size, V gene, D gene, J gene, CDR3 protein, CDR3 DNA. The D gene is left open where the match is weak. Some rows have no size entry. The others give once, few or many, or a class for an expanded clone.

abundance: .; v_gene: TRBV29-1; d_gene: .; j_gene: TRBJ2-1; CDR3aa: CSVEWWGAEYNEQFF; CDR3nt: TGCAGCGTTGAATGGTGGGGGGCCGAGTACAATGAGCAGTTCTTC
abundance: .; v_gene: TRBV27; d_gene: TRBD2; j_gene: TRBJ2-3; CDR3aa: CASRVLSGDTQYF; CDR3nt: TGTGCCAGCAGGGTACTTAGCGGGGATACGCAGTATTTT
abundance: .; v_gene: TRBV4-1; d_gene: .; j_gene: TRBJ2-7; CDR3aa: CASSQGSDLPGEQYF; CDR3nt: TGCGCCAGCAGCCAAGGCTCAGATTTACCGGGCGAGCAGTACTTC
abundance: .; v_gene: TRBV4-1; d_gene: .; j_gene: TRBJ1-1; CDR3aa: CASSSQAGTNTEAFF; CDR3nt: TGCGCCAGCAGCTCTCAGGCAGGGACGAACACTGAAGCTTTCTTT
abundance: .; v_gene: TRBV18; d_gene: TRBD1; j_gene: TRBJ1-1; CDR3aa: CASSPRGGRRTEAFF; CDR3nt: TGTGCCAGCTCACCTAGAGGGGGCCGAAGGACTGAAGCTTTCTTT
abundance: .; v_gene: TRBV5-1; d_gene: .; j_gene: TRBJ2-7; CDR3aa: CASSPRDTSYEQYF; CDR3nt: TGCGCCAGCAGCCCCCGGGACACTTCCTACGAGCAGTACTTC
abundance: .; v_gene: TRBV29-1; d_gene: TRBD2; j_gene: TRBJ2-3; CDR3aa: CSVEDDGLLLAGGSPPDTQYF; CDR3nt: TGCAGCGTTGAAGATGACGGTCTTTTGCTAGCGGGAGGGTCCCCCCCAGATACGCAGTATTTT
abundance: .; v_gene: TRBV7-9; d_gene: .; j_gene: TRBJ1-2; CDR3aa: CASSPDGLVGNGYTF; CDR3nt: TGTGCCAGCAGCCCCGACGGTTTAGTCGGTAATGGCTACACCTTC
abundance: .; v_gene: TRBV30; d_gene: .; j_gene: TRBJ1-6; CDR3aa: CARGQYNSPLHF; CDR3nt: TGTGCCCGGGGCCAGTATAATTCACCCCTCCACTTT
abundance: once; v_gene: TRBV25-1; d_gene: .; j_gene: TRBJ2-7; CDR3aa: CASSARGAYEQYF; CDR3nt: TGTGCCAGCAGTGCCCGCGGCGCATACGAGCAGTACTTC
abundance: .; v_gene: TRBV7-8; d_gene: .; j_gene: TRBJ2-5; CDR3aa: CASSLYDSQETQYF; CDR3nt: TGTGCCAGCAGCCTGTACGACAGTCAAGAGACCCAGTACTTC
abundance: .; v_gene: TRBV3-1; d_gene: .; j_gene: TRBJ2-3; CDR3aa: CASSQDAANHRTDTQYF; CDR3nt: TGTGCCAGCAGCCAAGATGCAGCGAACCACCGTACAGATACGCAGTATTTT
abundance: .; v_gene: TRBV7-9; d_gene: .; j_gene: TRBJ2-7; CDR3aa: CASSPQTGNEQYF; CDR3nt: TGTGCCAGCAGCCCGCAAACAGGGAACGAGCAGTACTTC
abundance: .; v_gene: TRBV7-3; d_gene: .; j_gene: TRBJ1-1; CDR3aa: CASTAQPGTTEAFF; CDR3nt: TGTGCCAGCACCGCCCAACCGGGGACCACTGAAGCTTTCTTT
abundance: .; v_gene: TRBV7-3; d_gene: TRBD1; j_gene: TRBJ2-7; CDR3aa: CASSRGPSSYEQYF; CDR3nt: TGTGCCAGCAGCAGGGGGCCGAGCTCCTACGAGCAGTACTTC
abundance: .; v_gene: TRBV4-3; d_gene: TRBD1; j_gene: TRBJ2-1; CDR3aa: CASSLATGFYNEQFF; CDR3nt: TGCGCCAGCAGCCTCGCGACAGGGTTTTACAATGAGCAGTTCTTC